These 18 T cell receptor beta chains were sequenced from one sample in a study of OX40 agonist ivuxolimab in advanced cancers. The receptor library was made with the immunoSEQ multiplex PCR assay. In its TCRdb copy, this immuneACCESS table keeps in-frame sequences only and misses some clones. Where compared with another copy, unresolved V genes explain less than half of these, and the others have no known cause. Counted in this sample were more than 85,000 clones; around nine tenths of them appeared once. The biggest ten clones account for 0.5% of the sample. The specimen comprised CD4+ or CD8+ T cells sorted from blood, sampled in a trial of the OX40 agonist ivuxolimab. The receptors originated from an adult with an advanced solid tumor such as melanoma, head and neck, liver or kidney cancer.

This chain's CDR3 is CASKGVLSGNTIYF. The DNA of the CDR3 is TGTGCCAGCAAGGGAGTCCTCTCTGGAAACACCATATATTTT. V and J are TRBV2 and TRBJ1-3, with D unclear. The V end was cut by 7 bases, the J end by 0 bases, with 10 bases between. The CDR3 consists of 14 residues. CDR1 and CDR2 from the germline V gene are SNHLY and FYNNEI. The variable domain in full, completed from reference TRBV2 and TRBJ1-3, reads EPEVTQTPSHQVTQMGQEVILRCVPISNHLYFYWYRQILGQKVEFLVSFYNNEISEKSEIFDDQFSVERPDGSNFTLKIRSTKLEDSAMYFCASKGVLSGNTIYFGEGSWLTVV.

This sequence joins TRBV6-5 and TRBJ1-6; no firm D call. CDR1 and CDR2 (germline): MNHEY, SVGAGI. The germline V and J ends were trimmed by 4 bases and 3 bases, with 7 bases remaining between them. This CDR3 contains 14 residues. Written as DNA, the CDR3 is TGTGCCAGCAGTTCCCCCGTCTATAATTCACCCCTCCACTTT. The encoded protein is CASSSPVYNSPLHF.

The V gene is TRBV5-4, the J gene TRBJ1-1; TRBD1 agrees at 8 bases. The CDR3 covers 14 residues. The V gene end was trimmed by 5 bases and the J gene end by 2 bases; junction bases not matched to a gene: 5. Per the germline V gene, CDR1 is SGHNT and CDR2 is YYREEE (reference sequence). The CDR3 here is CASSSQGENTEAFF. CDR3 DNA: TGTGCCAGCAGTTCACAGGGGGAAAACACTGAAGCTTTCTTT.

The V call is TRBV7-3, the J call TRBJ1-2; D possibly corresponds to TRBD1 (6 bases). Germline V gene sequence: CDR1 SGHTA, CDR2 FQGTGA. V lost 1 base to trimming and J lost 6 bases, with 18 bases between them. The CDR3 has 16 amino acids. CDR3 residues: CASSLIPSLQGNGYTF. In DNA form, the CDR3 reads TGTGCCAGCAGCTTAATTCCTTCGTTACAGGGAAATGGCTACACCTTC. The variable domain in full, completed from reference TRBV7-3 and TRBJ1-2, reads GAGVSQTPSNKVTEKGKYVELRCDPISGHTALYWYRQSLGQGPEFLIYFQGTGAADDSGLPNDRFFAVRPEGSVSTLKIQRTERGDSAVYLCASSLIPSLQGNGYTFGSGTRLTVV.

The gene calls are TRBV4-1 and TRBJ1-4; 9 bases align to TRBD1. This CDR3 is 15 amino acids long. V lost 6 bases, J lost 5 bases, and 7 bases stayed unmatched. Germline assignment: CDR1 MGHRA and CDR2 YSYEKL. The CDR3 bases are TGCGCCAGCAGGAAAAAAGGGACAGGGAATGAAAAACTGTTTTTT. It translates to CASRKKGTGNEKLFF.

The chain employs TRBV19 and TRBJ2-1; D may correspond to TRBD1 or TRBD2 (5 bases each). With 3 bases removed from V and 8 bases from J, the gap between germline ends came to 14 bases. The germline CDR1 and CDR2 sequences are LNHDA and SQIVND (reference sequence). The CDR3 loop spans 14 amino acids. The CDR3, as DNA: TGTGCCAGTAGTATTGGGGTCAGGGAGTATGAGCAGTTCTTC. Residues: CASSIGVREYEQFF. The entire variable domain, with the rest obtained from reference TRBV19 and TRBJ2-1, is as follows: DGGITQSPKYLFRKEGQNVTLSCEQNLNHDAMYWYRQDPGQGLRLIYYSQIVNDFQKGDIAEGYSVSREKKESFPLTVTSAQKNPTAFYLCASSIGVREYEQFFGPGTRLTVL.

The V call is TRBV5-6, the J call TRBJ2-2; 7 bases map to TRBD2. This CDR3 is built from 17 residues. With V trimmed by 2 bases and J by 1 base, 8 bases remained unmatched. Germline V gene lookup returns CDR1 SGHDT and CDR2 YYEEEE. This CDR3 is CASSFLDERGNTGELFF. CDR3 in DNA: TGTGCCAGCAGCTTCCTCGACGAGCGGGGGAACACCGGGGAGCTGTTTTTT.

J is TRBJ2-5 and V is TRBV7-9; 8 bases agree with TRBD2. This CDR3 has 15 amino acids. V dropped 5 bases and J dropped 4; count of bases not matched to a gene: 9. Germline CDR1 reads SEHNR; CDR2 reads FQNEAQ (reference sequence). The CDR3 reads CASSLLAEGVETQYF. For the CDR3, the DNA is TGTGCCAGCAGCCTACTAGCGGAAGGGGTAGAGACCCAGTACTTC.

This rearrangement joins TRBV9 to TRBJ2-3; D is unclear. Germline lookup yields CDR1 SGDLS and CDR2 YYNGEE. Trimming removed 1 base at V and 0 bases at J, with 9 bases between. This CDR3 comprises 15 residues. CDR3 nucleotides: TGTGCCAGCAGCGTATCGTCTTCTAGCACAGATACGCAGTATTTT. It is translated as CASSVSSSSTDTQYF.

This clone turned up a few times. The chain employs TRBV4-2 and TRBJ1-5; D is unclear. This CDR3 spans 14 amino acids. Trimming shortened V by 1 base and J by 2 bases, and 6 bases separated the two germline ends. CDR1 is LGHNA and CDR2 is YNFKEQ in the germline V gene. CDR3: CASSQVPGNQPQHF. CDR3 coding DNA: TGTGCCAGCAGCCAAGTCCCGGGCAATCAGCCCCAGCATTTT.

A single count supports this clone. The genes are TRBV7-3 and TRBJ2-5; the D gene is possibly TRBD1 (6 bases). From germline, CDR1 is SGHTA and CDR2 FQGTGA. V gave up 5 bases and J gave up 2 bases, with 12 bases separating them. The length of the CDR3 is 14 residues. CDR3 nucleotides: TGTGCCAGCAGCCCGACAGGAGCTCAAGAGACCCAGTACTTC. Translated, it gives CASSPTGAQETQYF.

The J gene is TRBJ2-7, the V gene TRBV6-5, with D perhaps assigned TRBD1 or TRBD2 (5 bases each). Germline V CDR1 and CDR2: MNHEY, SVGAGI. V was trimmed by 4 bases and J by 7 bases, leaving 8 bases between them. The CDR3 loop spans 11 amino acids. CDR3 nucleotides: TGTGCCAGCAGTTCAGAGGGGGAGCAGTACTTC. Protein product: CASSSEGEQYF.

In nucleotides, the CDR3 is TGTGCCAGCTCACCACCGTCGGCCCAGGGCCGATCACCCCTCCACTTT. Translated: CASSPPSAQGRSPLHF. The rearrangement uses TRBV18 and TRBJ1-6, with D perhaps matching TRBD1 (5 bases). The CDR3 has 16 amino acids. The ends were cut back, 0 bases at V and 10 bases at J, with 16 bases in the middle. In germline, CDR1 is KGHSH, CDR2 LQKENI.

The V gene is TRBV27, the J gene TRBJ2-7, with 8 nucleotides matching TRBD1. The junction had 4 bases not matched to a gene; V was cut back by 3 bases and J by 6 bases. Germline V gene data show CDR1 as MNHEY and CDR2 as SMNVEV (reference sequence). This CDR3 is built from 13 residues. In DNA, the CDR3 is TGTGCCAGCAGTTTCAGGGGGCTGAGCGAGCAGTACTTC. Encoded protein: CASSFRGLSEQYF.

V and J are TRBV5-5 and TRBJ1-3; D uncertain. This CDR3 has 15 residues. Germline-derived CDR1 and CDR2 are SGHKS and YYEKEE (reference sequence). The V gene lost 4 bases and the J gene lost 0 bases, with 11 bases spanning the gap. The CDR3 DNA sequence: TGTGCCAGCAGCCCTTCACCGAGCTCTGGAAACACCATATATTTT. It translates to CASSPSPSSGNTIYF.

The rearrangement links TRBV2 to TRBJ1-2; the D is unclear. Trimming left V 2 bases short and J 3 bases short, with 10 bases between. Germline V CDR1 and CDR2: SNHLY, FYNNEI. The CDR3 is 14 residues long. For the CDR3, the DNA is TGTGCCAGCAGTGAACTTCGGGGATACTATGGCTACACCTTC. Its translation is CASSELRGYYGYTF. Supplemented by reference TRBV2 and TRBJ1-2, the full variable domain reads EPEVTQTPSHQVTQMGQEVILRCVPISNHLYFYWYRQILGQKVEFLVSFYNNEISEKSEIFDDQFSVERPDGSNFTLKIRSTKLEDSAMYFCASSELRGYYGYTFGSGTRLTVV.

V gene TRBV27 combines with J gene TRBJ2-1; D possibly corresponds to TRBD2 (6 bases). V dropped 5 bases and J dropped 3 bases, with 11 bases sitting between them. The CDR3 runs to 14 residues. Germline V gene lookup returns CDR1 MNHEY and CDR2 SMNVEV (reference sequence). CDR3 amino acids: CASSPTSGYNEQFF. The CDR3 DNA follows: TGTGCCAGCAGTCCGACTAGTGGCTACAATGAGCAGTTCTTC.

This chain links TRBV27 with TRBJ2-5; possible D gene TRBD1, 6 bases. The CDR3 runs to 12 residues. The V end lost 7 bases, the J end lost 4 bases, and 10 bases lay between the germline ends. Germline V gene lookup returns CDR1 MNHEY and CDR2 SMNVEV (reference sequence). CDR3 DNA sequence: TGTGCCAGCATGGGGGCAGGAGAGACCCAGTACTTC. Its translation is CASMGAGETQYF.